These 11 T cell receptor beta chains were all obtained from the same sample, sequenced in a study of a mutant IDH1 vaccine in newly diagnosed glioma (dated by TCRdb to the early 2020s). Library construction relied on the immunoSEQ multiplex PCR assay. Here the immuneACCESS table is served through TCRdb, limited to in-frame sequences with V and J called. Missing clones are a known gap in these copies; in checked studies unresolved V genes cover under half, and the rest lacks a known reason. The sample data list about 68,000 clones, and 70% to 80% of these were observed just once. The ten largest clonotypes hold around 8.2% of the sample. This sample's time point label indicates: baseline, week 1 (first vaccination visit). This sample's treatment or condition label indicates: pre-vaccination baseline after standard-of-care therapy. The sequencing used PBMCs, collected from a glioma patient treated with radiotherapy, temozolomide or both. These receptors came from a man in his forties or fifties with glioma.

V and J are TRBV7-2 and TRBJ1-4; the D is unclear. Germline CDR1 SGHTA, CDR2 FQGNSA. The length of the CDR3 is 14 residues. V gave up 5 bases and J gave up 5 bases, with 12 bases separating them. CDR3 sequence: CASSPHGDNEKLFF. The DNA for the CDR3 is TGTGCCAGCAGCCCCCACGGAGACAATGAAAAACTGTTTTTT.

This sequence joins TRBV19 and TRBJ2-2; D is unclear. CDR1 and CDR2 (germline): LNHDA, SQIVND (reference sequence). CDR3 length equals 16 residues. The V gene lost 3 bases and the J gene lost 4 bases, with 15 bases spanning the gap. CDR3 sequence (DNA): TGTGCCAGTAGTATGTCGACCCCGAACCCCACCGGGGAGCTGTTTTTT. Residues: CASSMSTPNPTGELFF.

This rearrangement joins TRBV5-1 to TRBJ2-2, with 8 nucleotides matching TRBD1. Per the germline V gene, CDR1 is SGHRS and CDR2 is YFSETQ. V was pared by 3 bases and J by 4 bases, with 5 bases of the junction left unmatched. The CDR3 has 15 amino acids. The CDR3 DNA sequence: TGCGCCAGCAGCTCCGGGACAGGAGGCACCGGGGAGCTGTTTTTT. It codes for CASSSGTGGTGELFF.

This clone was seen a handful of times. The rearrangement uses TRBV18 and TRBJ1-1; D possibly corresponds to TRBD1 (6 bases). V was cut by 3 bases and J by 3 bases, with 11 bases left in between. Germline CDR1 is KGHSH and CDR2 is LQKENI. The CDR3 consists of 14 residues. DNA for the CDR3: TGTGCCAGCTCACCCGGACAGCCTTACACTGAAGCTTTCTTT. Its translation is CASSPGQPYTEAFF.

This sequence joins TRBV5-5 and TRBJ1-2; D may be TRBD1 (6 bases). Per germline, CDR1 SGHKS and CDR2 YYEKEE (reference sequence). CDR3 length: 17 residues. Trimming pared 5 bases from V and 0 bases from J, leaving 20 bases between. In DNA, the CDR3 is TGTGCCAGCAGGCCCCGGGACAAATTACAACCTAACTATGGCTACACCTTC. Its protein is CASRPRDKLQPNYGYTF.

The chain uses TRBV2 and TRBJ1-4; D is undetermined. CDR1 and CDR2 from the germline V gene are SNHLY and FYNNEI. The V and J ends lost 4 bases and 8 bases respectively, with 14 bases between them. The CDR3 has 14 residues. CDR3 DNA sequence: TGTGCCAGCAGTGTGGTTGGGGTGAGGGAAAAACTGTTTTTT. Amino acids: CASSVVGVREKLFF.

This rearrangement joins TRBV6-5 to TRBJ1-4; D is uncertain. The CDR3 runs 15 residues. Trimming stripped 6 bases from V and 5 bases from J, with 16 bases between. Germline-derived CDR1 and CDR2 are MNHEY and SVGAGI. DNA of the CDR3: TGTGCCAGCAGCCACAGAGCCGCGGGGAATGAAAAACTGTTTTTT. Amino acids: CASSHRAAGNEKLFF.

The DNA for the CDR3 is TGCGCCAGCAGCGTGGGACAGGGAGGGACAGATACGCAGTATTTT. Protein product: CASSVGQGGTDTQYF. The V call is TRBV5-1, the J call TRBJ2-3, with 9 bases fitting TRBD1. Looked up from germline, CDR1 is SGHRS and CDR2 is YFSETQ. The CDR3 covers 15 residues. The V segment lost 4 bases and the J segment 3 bases; nucleotides outside the gene matches: 6.

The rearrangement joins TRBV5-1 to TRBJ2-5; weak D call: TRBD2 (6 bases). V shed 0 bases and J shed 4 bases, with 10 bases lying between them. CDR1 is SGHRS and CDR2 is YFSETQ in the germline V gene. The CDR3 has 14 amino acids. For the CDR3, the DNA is TGCGCCAGCAGCTTGGTGGGGGGAGCAGAGACCCAGTACTTC. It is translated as CASSLVGGAETQYF.

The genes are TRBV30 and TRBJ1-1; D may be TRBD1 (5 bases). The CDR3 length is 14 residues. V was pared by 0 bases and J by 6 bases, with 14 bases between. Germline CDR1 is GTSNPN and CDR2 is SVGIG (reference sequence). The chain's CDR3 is CAWSVLKAGSEAFF. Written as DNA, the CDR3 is TGTGCCTGGAGTGTACTGAAGGCAGGGTCTGAAGCTTTCTTT.

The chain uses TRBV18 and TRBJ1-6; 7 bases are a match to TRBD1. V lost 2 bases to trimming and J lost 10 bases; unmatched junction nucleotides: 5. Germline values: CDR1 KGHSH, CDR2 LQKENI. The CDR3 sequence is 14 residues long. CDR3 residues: CASSPDREGSPLHF. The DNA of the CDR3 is TGTGCCAGCTCACCAGACAGGGAAGGATCACCCCTCCACTTT.